These T cell receptor beta chains were read from a single sample in a study of CD8 T cells in Susac syndrome. TCRdb reprocessed the immunoSEQ multiplex PCR reads with MiXCR, giving one entry per CDR3 protein. The table includes some 150,000 distinct CDR3 sequences, about 94% detected once. The sequenced sample was CD8+ T cells from PBMCs. The origin of the receptors is a human donor with multiple sclerosis. Each CDR3 is given with its conserved first and last residue. The D gene is left open where the match is weak. Part of the rows lack a size; the others show once, few, many or a class for expanded clones.

CDR3,DNA,V,J,D,size,length
CAWSVVAAAGYTF,TGTGCCTGGAGTGTGGTGGCCGCGGCTGGCTACACCTTC,TRBV30,TRBJ1-2,NA,NA,13
CASSHPTGGTYEQYF,TGCGCCAGCAGCCACCCAACAGGGGGAACCTACGAGCAGTACTTC,TRBV4-1,TRBJ2-7,TRBD1,NA,15
CASSLADSTGPDGYTF,TGCGCCAGCAGCTTGGCCGACTCTACAGGGCCAGATGGCTACACCTTC,TRBV5-1,TRBJ1-2,NA,NA,16
CASTKGLNTEAFF,TGTGCCAGCACCAAAGGACTGAACACTGAAGCTTTCTTT,TRBV12-3/TRBV12-4,TRBJ1-1,NA,NA,13
CASSTQGRAGADGYTF,TGTGCCAGCAGTACACAAGGAAGGGCAGGAGCAGATGGCTACACCTTC,TRBV6-4,TRBJ1-2,NA,NA,16
CASRISGGGLYEQYF,TGTGCCAGCAGGATTTCTGGGGGGGGCCTGTACGAGCAGTACTTC,TRBV28,TRBJ2-7,NA,NA,15
CASSVDRGAGNTIYF,TGTGCCAGCAGCGTGGACAGGGGAGCTGGAAACACCATATATTTT,TRBV9,TRBJ1-3,TRBD1,NA,15
CASSFPGTGGAGEQFF,TGTGCCAGCAGTTTCCCGGGGACCGGGGGGGCCGGTGAGCAGTTCTTC,TRBV27,TRBJ2-1,TRBD2,NA,16
CSARVRPGRLNTEAFF,TGCAGTGCTAGAGTTAGACCGGGACGGTTGAACACTGAAGCTTTCTTT,TRBV20-1,TRBJ1-1,NA,NA,16
CASSFGRGLHYEQYF,TGTGCCAGCAGCTTTGGGCGGGGGTTACACTACGAGCAGTACTTC,TRBV7-9,TRBJ2-7,TRBD2,NA,15
CASSRRRTGDTEAFF,TGTGCCAGCAGCCGCCGGAGGACAGGCGACACTGAAGCTTTCTTT,TRBV3-1,TRBJ1-1,TRBD1,NA,15
CASKGLQLRTDTQYF,TGTGCCAGCAAGGGACTACAGTTGCGCACAGATACGCAGTATTTT,TRBV7-6,TRBJ2-3,TRBD2,NA,15
CASSPAASNTEAFF,TGTGCCAGTAGCCCGGCGGCGTCGAACACTGAAGCTTTCTTT,TRBV19,TRBJ1-1,NA,NA,14
CSVEGGTLREQYF,TGCAGCGTTGAAGGGGGGACTCTGAGGGAGCAGTACTTC,TRBV29-1,TRBJ2-7,NA,NA,13
CSVTDRVYGYTF,TGCAGCGTTACCGACAGGGTCTATGGCTACACCTTC,TRBV29-1,TRBJ1-2,TRBD1,NA,12
CSVDPVGPNTEAFF,TGCAGCGTTGATCCCGTGGGCCCAAACACTGAAGCTTTCTTT,TRBV29-1,TRBJ1-1,NA,NA,14
CASHLLGSPLHF,TGTGCCAGCCACCTACTCGGTTCACCCCTCCACTTT,TRBV3-1,TRBJ1-6,NA,NA,12
CASRGIQGAFF,TGTGCCAGCAGGGGAATACAGGGAGCTTTCTTT,TRBV2,TRBJ1-1,NA,NA,11
CASSLRQNSYNEQFF,TGCGCCAGCAGCTTACGACAGAACTCCTACAATGAGCAGTTCTTC,TRBV5-1,TRBJ2-1,NA,NA,15
CASGLGGRQLDF,TGTGCTAGTGGTTTGGGGGGACGGCAATTGGATTTT,TRBV12-5,TRBJ1-5,NA,NA,12
CASSNRGGSGYTF,TGCGCCAGCAGCAACCGGGGTGGTTCTGGTTACACCTTC,TRBV5-1,TRBJ1-2,NA,NA,13
CASSQGEETQYF,TGTGCCAGCAGCCAGGGGGAAGAGACCCAGTACTTC,TRBV7-2,TRBJ2-5,TRBD1,NA,12
CSVETVAYGYTF,TGCAGCGTTGAAACGGTCGCCTATGGCTACACCTTC,TRBV29-1,TRBJ1-2,NA,NA,12
CASSQAGPGGYEQYF,TGTGCCAGCAGCCAGGCGGGACCAGGAGGCTACGAGCAGTACTTC,TRBV3-1,TRBJ2-7,NA,NA,15
CASSQRAGDNEKLFF,TGTGCCAGCAGCCAAAGGGCAGGAGATAATGAAAAACTGTTTTTT,TRBV3-1,TRBJ1-4,NA,NA,15
CASSQDLTRGWSEQFF,TGCGCCAGCAGCCAAGATTTGACAAGGGGCTGGTCTGAGCAGTTCTTC,TRBV4-1,TRBJ2-1,NA,NA,16
CASSLDRARTEAFF,TGTGCCAGCAGCCTGGACAGGGCAAGAACTGAAGCTTTCTTT,TRBV5-4,TRBJ1-1,TRBD1,NA,14
CASSPSEGANTGELFF,TGTGCCAGCAGCCCCAGCGAGGGGGCGAACACCGGGGAGCTGTTTTTT,TRBV13,TRBJ2-2,NA,NA,16
CSARIKGRWYNEQFF,TGCAGTGCTAGAATAAAGGGCCGATGGTACAATGAGCAGTTCTTC,TRBV20-1,TRBJ2-1,NA,once,15
CASRDGGDQPQHF,TGTGCCAGCCGGGACGGAGGGGATCAGCCCCAGCATTTT,TRBV27,TRBJ1-5,NA,NA,13
CASSEGFQETQYF,TGTGCCAGCAGCGAAGGGTTCCAAGAGACCCAGTACTTC,TRBV7-9,TRBJ2-5,NA,NA,13
CAWSVYSNQPQHF,TGTGCCTGGAGTGTATATAGCAATCAGCCCCAGCATTTT,TRBV30,TRBJ1-5,NA,NA,13
CASTLQRGGNEQFF,TGTGCCAGCACCCTCCAGCGGGGGGGCAATGAGCAGTTCTTC,TRBV6-6,TRBJ2-1,TRBD2,once,14
CASGGTPGYEQYF,TGCGCCAGCGGCGGAACCCCGGGCTACGAGCAGTACTTC,TRBV5-1,TRBJ2-7,NA,NA,13
CSAQGTESKGYTF,TGCAGCGCACAGGGAACCGAATCTAAGGGCTACACCTTC,TRBV29-1,TRBJ1-2,NA,NA,13
CASSLGQDFPIGSYEQYF,TGTGCCAGCAGCTTGGGACAGGACTTCCCGATCGGCTCCTACGAGCAGTACTTC,TRBV5-6,TRBJ2-7,NA,NA,18